The clone carrying this T cell receptor (beta chain) appeared once. Its antigen is undetermined. This sample is part of a study of Graves' ophthalmopathy and Graves' hyperthyroidism. Regarding the study as a whole: In blood, most expanded thyroid clonotypes above 0.001 frequency were also detected.

Scientists amplified the TCR beta CDR3 regions from RNA transcripts. Investigators did first-round RT-PCR with HTBI primers, then second-round multiplex PCR. TCRdb re-derived calls from the multiplex PCR reads in MiXCR, one entry per CDR3 protein. Here the sample spans 1 million to 1.3 million distinct CDR3 sequences, roughly 35% being singletons. Aged 18 to 65, the patients with hyperthyroidism had under 2 months' duration and were newly diagnosed. Other autoimmune disease, uncontrolled infection, pregnancy and lactation led to exclusion. The sequence was obtained from an adult man with Graves' hyperthyroidism. The sequencing sample was made of peripheral blood or thyroid tissue (not recorded which).

The CDR3 DNA is TGTGCCAGCAGCACCGGGGCAGGCGATGGCTACACCTTC. Translated: CASSTGAGDGYTF. V is TRBV12-3 or TRBV12-4 and J is TRBJ1-2, with D tentatively TRBD1 (5 bases). Trimming shortened V by 6 bases and J by 6 bases, and 14 bases separated the two germline ends. CDR3 length: 13 amino acids.